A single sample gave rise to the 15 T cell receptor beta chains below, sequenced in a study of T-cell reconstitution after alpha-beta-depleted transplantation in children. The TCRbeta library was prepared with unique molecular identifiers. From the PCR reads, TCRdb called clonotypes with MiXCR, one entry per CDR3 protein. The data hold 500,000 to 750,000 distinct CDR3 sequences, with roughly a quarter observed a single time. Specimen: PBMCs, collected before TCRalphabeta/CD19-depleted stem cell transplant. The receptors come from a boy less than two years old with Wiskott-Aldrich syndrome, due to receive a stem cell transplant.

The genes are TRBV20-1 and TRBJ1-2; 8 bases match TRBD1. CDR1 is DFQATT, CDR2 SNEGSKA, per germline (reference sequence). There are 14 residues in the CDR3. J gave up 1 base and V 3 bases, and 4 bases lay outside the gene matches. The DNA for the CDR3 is TGCAGTGCTAGGGACAGGGCGCTTAACTATGGCTACACCTTC. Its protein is CSARDRALNYGYTF.

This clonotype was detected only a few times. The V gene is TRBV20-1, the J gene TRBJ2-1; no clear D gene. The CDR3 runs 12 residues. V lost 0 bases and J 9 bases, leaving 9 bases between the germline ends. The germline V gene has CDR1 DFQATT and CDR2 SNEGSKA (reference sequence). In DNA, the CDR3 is TGCAGTGCTAGAGATCCCGGGCGTGAGCAGTTCTTC. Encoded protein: CSARDPGREQFF.

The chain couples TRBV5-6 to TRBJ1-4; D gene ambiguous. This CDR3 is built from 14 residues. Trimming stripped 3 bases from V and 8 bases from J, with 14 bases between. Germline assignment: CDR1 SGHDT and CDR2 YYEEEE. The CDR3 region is CASSYYSTREKLFF. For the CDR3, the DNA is TGTGCCAGCAGCTATTACAGCACGAGGGAAAAACTGTTTTTT.

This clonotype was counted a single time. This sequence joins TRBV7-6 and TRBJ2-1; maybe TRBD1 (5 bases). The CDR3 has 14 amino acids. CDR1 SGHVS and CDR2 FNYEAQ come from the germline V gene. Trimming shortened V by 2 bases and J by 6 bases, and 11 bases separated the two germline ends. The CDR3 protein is CASSLRGLSNEQFF. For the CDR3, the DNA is TGTGCCAGCAGCTTAAGGGGCCTGAGCAATGAGCAGTTCTTC.

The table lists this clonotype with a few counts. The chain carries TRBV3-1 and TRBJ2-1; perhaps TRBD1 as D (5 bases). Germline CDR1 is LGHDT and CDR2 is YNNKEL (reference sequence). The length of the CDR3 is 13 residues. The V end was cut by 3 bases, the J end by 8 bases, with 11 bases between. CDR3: CASSQAGWYEQFF. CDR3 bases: TGTGCCAGCAGCCAGGCAGGGTGGTATGAGCAGTTCTTC.

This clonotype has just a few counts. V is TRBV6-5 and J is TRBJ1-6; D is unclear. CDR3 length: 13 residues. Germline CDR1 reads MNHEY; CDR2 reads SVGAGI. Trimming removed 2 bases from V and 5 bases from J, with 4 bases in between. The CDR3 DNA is TGTGCCAGCAGTTACGATAATAATTCACCCCTCCACTTT. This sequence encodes CASSYDNNSPLHF.

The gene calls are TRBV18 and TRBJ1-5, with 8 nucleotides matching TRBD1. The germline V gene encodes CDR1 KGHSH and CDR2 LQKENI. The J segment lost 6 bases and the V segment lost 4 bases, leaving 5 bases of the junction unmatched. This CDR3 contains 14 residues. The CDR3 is CASSQGQGAQPQHF. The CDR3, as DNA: TGTGCCAGCTCACAAGGACAGGGAGCTCAGCCCCAGCATTTT.

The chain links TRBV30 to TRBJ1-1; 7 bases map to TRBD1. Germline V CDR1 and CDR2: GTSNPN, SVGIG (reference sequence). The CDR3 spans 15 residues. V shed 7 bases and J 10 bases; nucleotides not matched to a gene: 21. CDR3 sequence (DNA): TGTGCCTCCCACCTAAGAGGGGGCGCGGGGGGGGTAGCTTTCTTT. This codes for CASHLRGGAGGVAFF. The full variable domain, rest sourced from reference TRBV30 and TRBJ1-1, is SQTIHQWPATLVQPVGSPLSLECTVEGTSNPNLYWYRQAAGRGLQLLFYSVGIGQISSEVPQNLSASRPQDRQFILSSKKLLLSDSGFYLCASHLRGGAGGVAFFGQGTRLTVV.

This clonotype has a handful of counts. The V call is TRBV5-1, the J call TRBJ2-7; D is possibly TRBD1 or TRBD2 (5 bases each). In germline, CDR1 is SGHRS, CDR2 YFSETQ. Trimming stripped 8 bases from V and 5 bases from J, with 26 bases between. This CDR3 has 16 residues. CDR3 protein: CASRKGRNTAADEQYF. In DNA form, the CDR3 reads TGCGCCAGTAGAAAGGGACGGAACACCGCAGCCGACGAGCAGTACTTC. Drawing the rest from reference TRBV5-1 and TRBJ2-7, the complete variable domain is KAGVTQTPRYLIKTRGQQVTLSCSPISGHRSVSWYQQTPGQGLQFLFEYFSETQRNKGNFPGRFSGRQFSNSRSEMNVSTLELGDSALYLCASRKGRNTAADEQYFGPGTRLTVT.

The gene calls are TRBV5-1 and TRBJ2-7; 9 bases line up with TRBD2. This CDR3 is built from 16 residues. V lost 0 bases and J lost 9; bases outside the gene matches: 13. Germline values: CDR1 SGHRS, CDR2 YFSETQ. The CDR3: CASSLGPMAGGTPQYF. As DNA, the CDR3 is TGCGCCAGCAGCTTGGGCCCGATGGCGGGAGGGACGCCGCAGTACTTC.

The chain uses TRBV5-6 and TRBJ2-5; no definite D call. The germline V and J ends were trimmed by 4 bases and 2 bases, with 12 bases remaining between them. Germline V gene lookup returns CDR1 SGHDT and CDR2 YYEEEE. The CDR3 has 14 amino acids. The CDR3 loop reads CASSPASTQETQYF. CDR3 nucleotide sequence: TGTGCCAGCAGCCCAGCCTCGACACAAGAGACCCAGTACTTC.

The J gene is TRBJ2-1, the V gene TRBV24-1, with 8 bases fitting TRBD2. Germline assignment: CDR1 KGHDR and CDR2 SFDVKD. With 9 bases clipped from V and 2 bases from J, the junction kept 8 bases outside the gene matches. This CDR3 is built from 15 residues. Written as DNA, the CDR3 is TGTGCCACCGCTCGGGGTAGCGGGGCCTACAATGAGCAGTTCTTC. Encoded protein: CATARGSGAYNEQFF.

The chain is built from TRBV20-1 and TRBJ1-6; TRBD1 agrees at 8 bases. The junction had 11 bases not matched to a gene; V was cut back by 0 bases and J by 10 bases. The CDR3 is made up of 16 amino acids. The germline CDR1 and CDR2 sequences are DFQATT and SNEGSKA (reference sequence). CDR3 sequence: CSARDRPGQGNSPLHF. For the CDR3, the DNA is TGCAGTGCTAGAGATCGTCCCGGACAGGGAAACTCACCCCTCCACTTT.

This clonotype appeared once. CDR3 residues: CSARGPGKGKNIQYF. CDR3 sequence (DNA): TGCAGTGCTAGGGGACCAGGGAAGGGCAAAAACATTCAGTACTTC. The V gene is TRBV20-1, the J gene TRBJ2-4; D might be TRBD1 or TRBD2, each matching 5 bases. Germline lookup yields CDR1 DFQATT and CDR2 SNEGSKA (reference sequence). The CDR3 extends over 15 amino acids. The V end lost 3 bases, the J end lost 3 bases, and 15 bases lay between the germline ends.

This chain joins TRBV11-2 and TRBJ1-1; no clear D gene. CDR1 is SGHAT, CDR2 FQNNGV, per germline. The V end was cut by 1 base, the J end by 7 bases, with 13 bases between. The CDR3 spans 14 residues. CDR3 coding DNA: TGTGCCAGCAGCTTAGTCCGCCCGGGGAGTGAAGCTTTCTTT. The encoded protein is CASSLVRPGSEAFF.